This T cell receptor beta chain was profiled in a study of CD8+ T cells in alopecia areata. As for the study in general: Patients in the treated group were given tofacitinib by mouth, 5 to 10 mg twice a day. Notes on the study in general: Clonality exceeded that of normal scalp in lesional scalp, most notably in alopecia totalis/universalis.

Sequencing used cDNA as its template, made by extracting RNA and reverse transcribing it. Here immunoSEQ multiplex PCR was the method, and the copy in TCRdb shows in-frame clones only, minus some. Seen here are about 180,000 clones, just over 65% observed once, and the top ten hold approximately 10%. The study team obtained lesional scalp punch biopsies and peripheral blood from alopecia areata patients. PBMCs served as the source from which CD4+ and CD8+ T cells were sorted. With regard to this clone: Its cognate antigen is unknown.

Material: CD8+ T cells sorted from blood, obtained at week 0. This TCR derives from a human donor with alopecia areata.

Written as DNA, the CDR3 is TGTGCCATCTTCTCACAGGGGGACACTGAAGCTTTCTTT. Its translation: CAIFSQGDTEAFF. The rearrangement uses TRBV15 and TRBJ1-1; 8 bases are shared with TRBD1. Germline CDR1 LNHNV, CDR2 YYDKDF (reference sequence). The CDR3 sequence is 13 residues long. V was pared by 10 bases and J by 3 bases, with 7 bases of the junction left unmatched.